Below are 2 T cell receptor beta chains sequenced from a single sample in a study of T-cell memory formation after mild COVID-19. TCRdb ran MiXCR on the 5' RACE reads and lists one entry per CDR3 protein. The sample holds about 560,000 distinct CDR3 sequences, about 20% seen once. The sample was PBMCs or a T cell subset sorted from them (not recorded which). The origin of the receptors is an adult woman who had mild COVID-19 (a few samples of this study predate the infection). Cell type and time point are not known.

This clonotype was recorded a few times. The chain uses TRBV12-3 or TRBV12-4 and TRBJ2-5; D might be TRBD2 (5 bases). The CDR3 contains 14 residues. V gave up 6 bases and J gave up 1 base, with 12 bases separating them. CDR3 region: CASRLSGVQETQYF. CDR3 in DNA: TGTGCCAGCAGGCTATCCGGGGTCCAAGAGACCCAGTACTTC.

This clonotype was seen at least ten times. V and J are TRBV2 and TRBJ1-1; D call uncertain. CDR1 is SNHLY, CDR2 FYNNEI, per germline. This CDR3 is 13 amino acids long. V was clipped by 3 bases and J by 0 bases, with 5 bases between them. The CDR3 sequence is CASSDGLNTEAFF. The CDR3 nucleotides read TGTGCCAGCAGTGATGGATTGAACACTGAAGCTTTCTTT.